The rows below give T cell receptor beta chains drawn from one sample of a study of beta chain features in type 1 diabetes. Some clones are missing from TCRdb's copy, which holds only in-frame ones; the method was immunoSEQ multiplex PCR. The sample has around 450,000 clones; roughly 11% are singletons. The sample consisted of naive CD4+ T cells from blood. These receptor sequences come from a woman younger than 35 in good health. Each CDR3 is given with its conserved first and last residue. The D gene is left open where the match is weak. Not all rows give a size; the values are once, few, many and, for expanded clones, a class.

D: TRBD2
J: TRBJ2-3
size: few
V: TRBV9
DNA: TGTGCCAGCAGCGTCCTCCCGGGAGGAAACACAGATACGCAGTATTTT
CDR3: CASSVLPGGNTDTQYF

D: NA
J: TRBJ1-2
size: NA
V: TRBV28
DNA: TGTGCCAGCAGTACAGGGAACTATGGCTACACCTTC
CDR3: CASSTGNYGYTF

D: TRBD2
J: TRBJ2-3
size: NA
V: TRBV7-9
DNA: TGTGCCAGCAGCTTAGGAGTAGCGGGAAGAACTAGCACAGATACGCAGTATTTT
CDR3: CASSLGVAGRTSTDTQYF

D: NA
J: TRBJ1-4
size: NA
V: TRBV28
DNA: TGTGCCAGCAGTTTTGGAGGGTCTTCTAGTGAAAAACTGTTTTTT
CDR3: CASSFGGSSSEKLFF

D: NA
J: TRBJ1-2
size: few
V: TRBV15
DNA: TGTGCCACCAGCAGAGATGGGACGGTCAACTATGGCTACACCTTC
CDR3: CATSRDGTVNYGYTF

D: NA
J: TRBJ1-2
size: few
V: TRBV29-1
DNA: TGCAGCGTTGAGGAGTCAGGGGCAAAGGGCTACACCTTC
CDR3: CSVEESGAKGYTF

D: NA
J: TRBJ2-7
size: few
V: TRBV7-2
DNA: TGTGCCAGCAGCTTGAGGACGGAGACCGCCTACGAGCAGTACTTC
CDR3: CASSLRTETAYEQYF

D: TRBD2
J: TRBJ2-7
size: few
V: TRBV7-2
DNA: TGTGCCAGCAGCTTAGCTCCTAGCGGGCCGCGGGGCGAGCAGTACTTC
CDR3: CASSLAPSGPRGEQYF

D: NA
J: TRBJ2-1
size: NA
V: TRBV29-1
DNA: TGCAGCGTGGAAGTCTGGCACTCCTACAATGAGCAGTTCTTC
CDR3: CSVEVWHSYNEQFF

D: NA
J: TRBJ2-1
size: NA
V: TRBV9
DNA: TGTGCCAGCAGCGCCTTTAGGAGGGAGCAGTTCTTC
CDR3: CASSAFRREQFF

D: TRBD1
J: TRBJ2-5
size: NA
V: TRBV28
DNA: TGTGCCAGCAGCCCAAAAGGGGGCAGGTTCGAGACCCAGTACTTC
CDR3: CASSPKGGRFETQYF

D: NA
J: TRBJ2-1
size: NA
V: TRBV21-1
DNA: TGTGCCAGCAGCACTGAGGGACTTCTCCAGTTCTTC
CDR3: CASSTEGLLQFF

D: TRBD1
J: TRBJ2-5
size: NA
V: TRBV7-2
DNA: TGTGCCAGCAGCCGCGACAGGGGCAAAGAGACCCAGTACTTC
CDR3: CASSRDRGKETQYF

D: TRBD1
J: TRBJ1-2
size: NA
V: TRBV29-1
DNA: TGCAGCGCTAAACAGGGGTTGGCTGGCTACACCTTC
CDR3: CSAKQGLAGYTF

D: TRBD1
J: TRBJ1-1
size: few
V: TRBV9
DNA: TGTGCCAGCAGCGTCTTACAGGGGCCCACTGAAGCTTTCTTT
CDR3: CASSVLQGPTEAFF

D: NA
J: TRBJ2-7
size: few
V: TRBV7-2
DNA: TGTGCCAGCAGCTTAGCTTTACTACCTTCCTACGAGCAGTACTTC
CDR3: CASSLALLPSYEQYF

D: TRBD2
J: TRBJ2-3
size: few
V: TRBV10-3
DNA: TGTGCCATCAGTGAAGGACTAGCGGGAACAGATACGCAGTATTTT
CDR3: CAISEGLAGTDTQYF

D: TRBD1
J: TRBJ2-5
size: NA
V: TRBV5-4
DNA: TGTGCCAGCAGCTCGGGGACAGGATATGAAGAGACCCAGTACTTC
CDR3: CASSSGTGYEETQYF

D: NA
J: TRBJ1-2
size: few
V: TRBV15
DNA: TGTGCCACCAGCAGAGAGGTGGTTGGGGCGTGGGGCTACACCTTC
CDR3: CATSREVVGAWGYTF

D: TRBD1
J: TRBJ1-1
size: few
V: TRBV10-3
DNA: TGTGCCATCAGTAGTTCGCCGGACAGGCTGAACACTGAAGCTTTCTTT
CDR3: CAISSSPDRLNTEAFF

D: NA
J: TRBJ1-2
size: once
V: TRBV27
DNA: TGTGCCAGCAGTTTGTTAGCTCTTGGCGGCTACACCTTC
CDR3: CASSLLALGGYTF